This passage covers 8 T cell receptor beta chains from one sample sequenced in a study of HIV-infected patients and healthy controls. Reverse transcription used around 500 ng RNA and constant-region primers for alpha and beta. Alpha and beta chain libraries were made separately by chain-specific third strand synthesis with multiplexing indices. TCRdb independently ran MiXCR on the 5' RACE reads; one entry per CDR3 protein. The repertoire has 10,000 or so distinct CDR3 sequences, 5.2% of them found once; the top ten carry roughly 14%. The repertoire came from unfractionated whole blood and reflected all unsorted peripheral T cells. Specimen: blood, collected before antiretroviral therapy. The receptors were sampled from an adult with HIV infection.

This clonotype counts as medium-sized. The chain links TRBV2 to TRBJ2-1, with D perhaps TRBD2 (6 bases). The CDR3 runs to 13 residues. V was pared by 3 bases and J by 12 bases, with 15 bases between. The germline CDR1 and CDR2 sequences are SNHLY and FYNNEI. The CDR3 sequence: CASSDLGGYWQFF. CDR3 sequence (DNA): TGTGCCAGCAGTGATCTTGGAGGGTACTGGCAGTTCTTC.

This clonotype was recorded many times. This chain links TRBV28 with TRBJ1-5; D is unresolved. Germline V CDR1 and CDR2: MDHEN, SYDVKM. Trimming cost V 1 base and J 1 base, with 5 bases left between them. CDR3 length: 14 amino acids. DNA of the CDR3: TGTGCCAGCAGTTTATCGGTCAGCAATCAGCCCCAGCATTTT. This translates into CASSLSVSNQPQHF. Complete variable domain (other parts from reference TRBV28 and TRBJ1-5): DVKVTQSSRYLVKRTGEKVFLECVQDMDHENMFWYRQDPGLGLRLIYFSYDVKMKEKGDIPEGYSVSREKKERFSLILESASTNQTSMYLCASSLSVSNQPQHFGDGTRLSIL.

This clonotype was seen ten or more times. The chain employs TRBV29-1 and TRBJ2-1, with 8 bases matching TRBD2. CDR1 is SQVTM, CDR2 ANQGSEA, per germline. Trimming at V came to 0 bases and at J to 5 bases, leaving 6 bases not matched to a gene. The CDR3 totals 15 residues. CDR3 DNA: TGCAGCGTTGAAGATTGGACTAGCCTTGACAATGAGCAGTTCTTC. Residues: CSVEDWTSLDNEQFF.

This clonotype has at least ten counts. This rearrangement joins TRBV29-1 to TRBJ2-5; D possibly matches TRBD1 or TRBD2 (6 bases each). Trimming stripped 8 bases from V and 5 bases from J, with 18 bases between. This CDR3 region has 13 residues. In germline, CDR1 is SQVTM, CDR2 ANQGSEA. Here the CDR3 DNA reads TGCAGCACGTGGGGGGCGATTCGGGAGACCCAGTACTTC. Amino acid sequence: CSTWGAIRETQYF.

V gene TRBV20-1 combines with J gene TRBJ2-5, with 8 positions matching TRBD2. Germline loops: CDR1 DFQATT, CDR2 SNEGSKA (reference sequence). Losses at the gene ends were 2 bases for V and 5 bases for J; bases not matched to a gene: 10. This CDR3 has 15 amino acids. For the CDR3, the DNA is TGCAGTGCTAGAATCCCAAGCGGGGGCGGGGAGACCCAGTACTTC. This encodes CSARIPSGGGETQYF.

This clonotype was counted many times. This chain uses TRBV30 with TRBJ2-5; 9 nucleotides match TRBD2. The CDR3 spans 16 residues. Germline V gene sequence: CDR1 GTSNPN, CDR2 SVGIG (reference sequence). Trimming took 4 bases from V and 0 from J; bases not matched to a gene: 9. The CDR3 nucleotides are TGTGCCTGGACCGAAGGATTAGCGGGGGACCAAGAGACCCAGTACTTC. It specifies CAWTEGLAGDQETQYF.

A few counts support this clonotype. V usage is TRBV7-2 and J usage is TRBJ2-1; TRBD1 matches at 7 bases. Trimming removed 6 bases from V and 7 bases from J; junction bases left unmatched: 9. Germline V CDR1 and CDR2: SGHTA, FQGNSA. CDR3 length: 14 amino acids. The CDR3, as DNA: TGTGCCAGCAGTAGGGGAAGGACAGGTAATGAGCAGTTCTTC. It translates to CASSRGRTGNEQFF.

Ten or more counts support this clonotype. This chain connects TRBV29-1 to TRBJ2-1; 11 positions match TRBD1. J lost 9 bases, V lost 0 bases, and 10 bases had no gene match. This CDR3 has 16 residues. Germline CDR1 reads SQVTM; CDR2 reads ANQGSEA. The CDR3 DNA follows: TGCAGCGTTGAAGATCACGGGACAGGGGGTGTTGGTGAGCAGTTCTTC. It specifies CSVEDHGTGGVGEQFF.